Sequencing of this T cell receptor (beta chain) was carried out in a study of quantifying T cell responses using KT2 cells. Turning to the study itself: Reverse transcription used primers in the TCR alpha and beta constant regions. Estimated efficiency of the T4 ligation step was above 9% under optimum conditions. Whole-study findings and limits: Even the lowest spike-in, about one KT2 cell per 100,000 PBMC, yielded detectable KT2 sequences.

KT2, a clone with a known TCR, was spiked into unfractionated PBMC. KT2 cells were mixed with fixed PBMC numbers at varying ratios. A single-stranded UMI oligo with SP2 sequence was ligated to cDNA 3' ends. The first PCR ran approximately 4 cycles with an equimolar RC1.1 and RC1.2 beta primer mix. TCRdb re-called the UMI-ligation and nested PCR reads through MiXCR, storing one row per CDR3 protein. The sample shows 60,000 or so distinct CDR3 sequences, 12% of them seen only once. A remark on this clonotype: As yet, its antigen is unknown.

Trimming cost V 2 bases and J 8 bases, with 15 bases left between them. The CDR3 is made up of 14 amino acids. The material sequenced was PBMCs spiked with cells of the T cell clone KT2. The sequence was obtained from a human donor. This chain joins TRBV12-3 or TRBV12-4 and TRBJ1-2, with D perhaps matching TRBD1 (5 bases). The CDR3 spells CASSLNAGPWGYTF. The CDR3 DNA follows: TGTGCCAGCAGTTTAAACGCAGGGCCCTGGGGCTACACCTTC.